Reported below is one T cell receptor beta chain. The antigen remains undetermined. Assay: immunoSEQ multiplex PCR; the TCRdb copy retains only in-frame clones and omits some. The sample lists some 80,000 clones, approximately 89% seen once, with around 2.4% in the top ten. The data were obtained in a study of OX40 agonist ivuxolimab in advanced cancers. As for the study in general: Patients received the agonistic anti-OX40 (CD134) antibody ivuxolimab.

CDR1 is ENHRY, CDR2 SYGVKD, per germline. The CDR3 loop spans 16 amino acids. V gave up 0 bases and J gave up 3 bases, with 14 bases separating them. General study findings and limits: In the expanded peripheral T cells, antigen specificity was never determined. CD8+ T cells showed, on average, more clonal expansion than CD4+ cells.

This specimen consisted of CD4+ or CD8+ T cells sorted from blood, obtained in a trial of the OX40 agonist ivuxolimab. This TCR came from an adult with an advanced solid tumor such as melanoma, head and neck, liver or kidney cancer. The chain employs TRBV10-3 and TRBJ1-2; D might be TRBD1 (5 bases). The CDR3 DNA sequence: TGTGCCATCAGTGAGTCGGCAGGGCTTTCGCACTATGGCTACACCTTC. It yields the protein CAISESAGLSHYGYTF.